The 10 T cell receptor beta chains given below trace back to one sample, sequenced in a study of cytomegalovirus exposure and HLA in healthy donors. The PCR was carried out with 60 Vbeta primers and 13 Jbeta primers. Profiled with immunoSEQ multiplex PCR; TCRdb holds only in-frame clones, not every one. In the table there are about 160,000 clones, over 70% of which are singletons. The source material was PBMCs. The receptors stem from a woman in her forties or fifties in good health and CMV-seropositive.

The rearrangement links TRBV2 to TRBJ2-3; 9 bases line up with TRBD2. V shed 4 bases, J shed 4 bases, and the junction held 9 bases outside the gene matches. The germline V gene has CDR1 SNHLY and CDR2 FYNNEI. The CDR3 has 16 amino acids. CDR3 residues: CASSVSRRGGADTQYF. CDR3 in DNA: TGTGCCAGCAGTGTTTCTCGGCGGGGGGGCGCAGATACGCAGTATTTT.

The CDR3 loop reads CAISEWGLAEQETQYF. In DNA, the CDR3 is TGTGCCATCAGTGAGTGGGGACTAGCGGAGCAAGAGACCCAGTACTTC. V gene TRBV10-3 combines with J gene TRBJ2-5, with TRBD2 matching 11 bases. Germline V gene data show CDR1 as ENHRY and CDR2 as SYGVKD. The CDR3 spans 16 residues. Trimming took 1 base from V and 2 from J; bases not matched to a gene: 3.

The genes are TRBV4-2 and TRBJ1-2; D may be TRBD1 (5 bases). Germline CDR1 LGHNA, CDR2 YNFKEQ. Trimming cost V 4 bases and J 4 bases, with 16 bases left between them. CDR3 length: 15 amino acids. CDR3 DNA sequence: TGTGCCAGCAGCCCGGGGGACTTCCTCATCTATGGCTACACCTTC. Amino acid sequence: CASSPGDFLIYGYTF.

This rearrangement joins TRBV10-1 to TRBJ1-2; 7 bases are shared with TRBD1. From germline, CDR1 is WNHNN and CDR2 SYGVQD (reference sequence). The CDR3 runs 15 residues. Unmatched junction bases numbered 6, after V lost 3 bases and J lost 2 bases. This CDR3 reads CASSDSTDRNYGYTF. The CDR3 nucleotides read TGCGCCAGCAGTGATTCCACGGACAGGAACTATGGCTACACCTTC.

For the CDR3, the DNA is TGTGCCAGCAGCTTAGCGTTCGGGGGGAATGAAAAACTGTTTTTT. It encodes CASSLAFGGNEKLFF. This chain uses TRBV7-2 with TRBJ1-4, with D possibly TRBD1 on 5 matching bases. The CDR3 spans 15 residues. The germline gives CDR1 SGHTA, CDR2 FQGNSA. V shed 0 bases and J shed 5 bases, with 10 bases lying between them. Full variable domain (rest looked up from reference TRBV7-2 and TRBJ1-4): GAGVSQSPSNKVTEKGKDVELRCDPISGHTALYWYRQSLGQGLEFLIYFQGNSAPDKSGLPSDRFSAERTGGSVSTLTIQRTQQEDSAVYLCASSLAFGGNEKLFFGSGTQLSVL.

V gene TRBV18 combines with J gene TRBJ2-5; 10 nucleotides line up with TRBD2. The DNA matches TRBJ2-7 better at its end, which makes the J call doubtful. The CDR3 runs to 14 residues. Looked up from germline, CDR1 is KGHSH and CDR2 is LQKENI. The CDR3 bases are TGTGCCAGCTCTCCTAGCGGGAGTGACAACGAGCAGTACTTC. This gives the protein CASSPSGSDNEQYF.

The chain joins TRBV5-1 to TRBJ1-2; D perhaps matches TRBD1 (5 bases). The CDR3 length is 16 residues. The germline V gene has CDR1 SGHRS and CDR2 YFSETQ. V was shortened by 0 bases and J by 5 bases, with 17 bases between the two germline ends. The CDR3 DNA reads as TGCGCCAGCAGCTTGGAATTCGGTCAGGGTCGGTATGGCTACACCTTC. This gives the protein CASSLEFGQGRYGYTF.

The rearrangement joins TRBV11-3 to TRBJ2-1; D uncertain. CDR3 size: 12 residues. Looked up from germline, CDR1 is SGHNT and CDR2 is YENEEA. V lost 1 base and J lost 6, with 4 bases in between. Here the CDR3 DNA reads TGTGCCAGCAGCTTAGCGGTCAATGAGCAGTTCTTC. This encodes CASSLAVNEQFF.

This sequence joins TRBV2 and TRBJ2-1, with D tentatively TRBD2 (6 bases). V was cut by 6 bases and J by 4 bases, with 13 bases left in between. The CDR3 length is 14 residues. Germline V gives CDR1 SNHLY, CDR2 FYNNEI. CDR3 nucleotide sequence: TGTGCCAGCAGCGTACATAGCGGTTACAATGAGCAGTTCTTC. Residues: CASSVHSGYNEQFF.

The J gene is TRBJ2-6, the V gene TRBV27; the match to TRBD1 covers 7 bases. Germline assignment: CDR1 MNHEY and CDR2 SMNVEV (reference sequence). The CDR3 is made up of 15 amino acids. J gave up 2 bases and V 5 bases, and 3 bases lay outside the gene matches. The CDR3 protein is CASSPDRAGANVLTF. For the CDR3, the DNA is TGTGCCAGCAGTCCTGACAGGGCTGGGGCCAACGTCCTGACTTTC.